The 16 T cell receptor beta chains listed next were all sequenced from one sample in a study of CD8 T cells in ankylosing spondylitis. TCRdb independently ran MiXCR on the 5' RACE reads; one entry per CDR3 protein. The sample records about 150,000 distinct CDR3 sequences, around 45% being singletons. Sequences were obtained from synovial fluid, either unsorted or a sorted T cell fraction (not recorded which). The receptors were sampled from a male donor with ankylosing spondylitis.

This clonotype has ten or more counts. The chain uses TRBV20-1 and TRBJ2-3; 7 positions agree with TRBD2. The CDR3 length is 14 residues. Per the germline V gene, CDR1 is DFQATT and CDR2 is SNEGSKA (reference sequence). V was pared by 5 bases and J by 2 bases, with 7 bases of the junction left unmatched. The CDR3 DNA reads as TGCAGTGCTGGGGGGGGACTGTACACAGATACGCAGTATTTT. Its protein is CSAGGGLYTDTQYF.

The chain recombines TRBV19 with TRBJ1-1; TRBD1 matches at 9 bases. There are 14 residues in the CDR3. Trimming took 7 bases from V and 5 from J; bases not matched to a gene: 8. The germline V gene has CDR1 LNHDA and CDR2 SQIVND (reference sequence). The CDR3 here is CASTLQGARTEAFF. DNA of the CDR3: TGTGCCAGTACCCTACAGGGGGCAAGGACTGAAGCTTTCTTT.

The CDR3 DNA follows: TGTGCCAGCAGTGATGACAGGGGGCCTTACAATGAGCAGTTCTTC. Amino acids: CASSDDRGPYNEQFF. The chain combines TRBV2 with TRBJ2-1, with 10 bases aligning to TRBD1. Germline V lookup: CDR1 SNHLY, CDR2 FYNNEI. The trim removed 3 bases at V and 4 bases at J, leaving 3 bases unmatched. The CDR3 contains 15 residues.

This clonotype has more than one count but fewer than ten. The chain joins TRBV4-2 to TRBJ1-4; D is unclear. Deletions cut 1 base from V and 6 bases from J, with 12 bases between. Germline V CDR1 and CDR2: LGHNA, YNFKEQ. The CDR3 sequence is 15 residues long. The CDR3 is CASSQGWEGYEKLFF. In DNA form, the CDR3 reads TGTGCCAGCAGCCAAGGCTGGGAGGGATATGAAAAACTGTTTTTT.

The rearrangement uses TRBV12-3 or TRBV12-4 and TRBJ2-1, with TRBD2 matching over 7 bases. V lost 3 bases and J lost 4; bases outside the gene matches: 9. The CDR3 spans 16 residues. The CDR3 spells CASSLSGGGQYNEQFF. Written as DNA, the CDR3 is TGTGCCAGCAGTTTGTCTGGCGGGGGTCAATACAATGAGCAGTTCTTC.

The chain has TRBV7-9 and TRBJ1-2; D unresolved. V was pared by 3 bases and J by 7 bases, with 9 bases between. The CDR3 contains 12 residues. Germline V gene data show CDR1 as SEHNR and CDR2 as FQNEAQ (reference sequence). CDR3 sequence: CASSFDISGYTF. In DNA, the CDR3 is TGTGCCAGCAGCTTTGACATAAGTGGCTACACCTTC.

The table lists this clonotype with a few counts. This chain links TRBV6-2 or TRBV6-3 with TRBJ2-4, with D tentatively TRBD1 (6 bases). V dropped 0 bases and J dropped 6 bases, with 15 bases sitting between them. The germline CDR1 and CDR2 sequences are MNHEY and SVGEGT. The CDR3 sequence is 16 residues long. CDR3 region: CASSYSRGTPGNIQYF. Here the CDR3 DNA reads TGTGCCAGCAGTTACTCGAGGGGGACCCCTGGAAACATTCAGTACTTC.

This chain links TRBV6-2 or TRBV6-3 with TRBJ2-1; tentatively, D is TRBD1 or TRBD2 (5 bases each). From germline, CDR1 is MNHEY and CDR2 SVGEGT. Trimming shortened V by 11 bases and J by 4 bases, and 21 bases separated the two germline ends. CDR3 length: 15 residues. In DNA form, the CDR3 reads TGTGCCGCTTCCCCTGGGGGATGGGGTTACAATGAGCAGTTCTTC. Translation gives CAASPGGWGYNEQFF.

The chain uses TRBV6-8 and TRBJ2-2; 11 bases match TRBD1. V lost 6 bases to trimming and J lost 4 bases; unmatched junction nucleotides: 10. CDR1 and CDR2 (germline): MNHGY, SAAAGT. This CDR3 spans 17 amino acids. The CDR3 DNA reads TGTGCCAGCAGCTACACTCAGGGACAGGGGGGCACCGGGGAGCTGTTTTTT. Its translation is CASSYTQGQGGTGELFF.

Notes on this clonotype: One junction end does not reproduce the germline sequence, and a read error may be involved. The chain is built from TRBV7-9 and TRBJ2-1, with D unclear. The CDR3 is 8 amino acids. CDR1 is SEHNR, CDR2 FQNEAQ, per germline (reference sequence). The DNA of the CDR3 is TGTGCCAGCAGCTTAGAAGTCTTC. Translated, it gives CASSLEVF. The full variable domain, rest sourced from reference TRBV7-9 and TRBJ2-1, is DTGVSQNPRHKITKRGQNVTFRCDPISEHNRLYWYRQTLGQGPEFLTYFQNEAQLEKSRLLSDRFSAERPKGSFSTLEIQRTEQGDSAMYLCASSLEVFGPGTRLTVL.

V and J are TRBV10-3 and TRBJ2-1, with 12 bases aligning to TRBD2. V gave up 3 bases and J gave up 10 bases; unmatched junction bases: 7. The CDR3 sequence is 15 residues long. Germline CDR1 is ENHRY and CDR2 is SYGVKD. The CDR3 protein is CAISEGLAGSGEQFF. The CDR3 region has the DNA TGTGCCATCAGTGAAGGACTAGCGGGATCAGGGGAGCAGTTCTTC.

The V gene is TRBV12-3 or TRBV12-4, the J gene TRBJ2-5; 13 bases match TRBD2. The V segment lost 5 bases and the J segment 4 bases; nucleotides outside the gene matches: 7. The CDR3 is 16 amino acids. Here the CDR3 reads CASSIGLAGAGETQYF. DNA of the CDR3: TGTGCCAGCAGTATCGGACTAGCGGGGGCGGGAGAGACCCAGTACTTC.

The CDR3 reads CASSLGLAGTFTYNEQFF. CDR3 bases: TGTGCCAGCAGCCTGGGACTAGCGGGGACCTTTACCTACAATGAGCAGTTCTTC. This chain uses TRBV9 with TRBJ2-1, with 13 bases matching TRBD2. The J segment lost 2 bases and the V segment lost 4 bases, leaving 9 bases of the junction unmatched. The CDR3 covers 18 residues. Germline V gives CDR1 SGDLS, CDR2 YYNGEE.

The J gene is TRBJ2-7, the V gene TRBV29-1; 7 nucleotides match TRBD1. Germline-derived CDR1 and CDR2 are SQVTM and ANQGSEA. V lost 4 bases, J lost 9 bases, and 9 bases stayed unmatched. The CDR3 covers 12 residues. CDR3 in amino acids: CSVVQGKGGQYF. CDR3 DNA: TGCAGCGTTGTACAGGGGAAAGGTGGGCAGTACTTC.

In this sample, this clonotype turned up once. V usage is TRBV18 and J usage is TRBJ2-7; 14 bases are a match to TRBD2. The CDR3 totals 15 residues. Unmatched junction bases numbered 7, after V lost 6 bases and J lost 6 bases. The germline V gene encodes CDR1 KGHSH and CDR2 LQKENI. The CDR3: CASSPTSGGDREQYF. CDR3 DNA sequence: TGTGCCAGCTCCCCGACTAGCGGGGGGGACCGCGAGCAGTACTTC.

The chain uses TRBV4-3 and TRBJ1-6; D uncertain. Trimming removed 3 bases at V and 2 bases at J, with 14 bases between. The CDR3 runs to 17 residues. CDR1 and CDR2 (germline): LGHNA, YSLEER. The CDR3 spells CASSQASDGAYNSPLHF. The CDR3 DNA sequence: TGCGCCAGCAGCCAGGCGAGCGACGGTGCCTATAATTCACCCCTCCACTTT.